Listed here are 3 T cell receptor beta chains from one sample, sequenced in a study of blood T cell repertoires in COVID-19. This table comes from immunoSEQ multiplex PCR, and its TCRdb copy is limited to in-frame clones, with some not included. The sample shows 300,000 to 350,000 clones, around nine tenths of them seen only once. The sample was peripheral blood. These receptors all come from a woman aged 60-70 years with COVID-19, enrolled during active disease.

The chain employs TRBV3-1 (or the pseudogene TRBV3-2) and TRBJ2-1; 10 positions agree with TRBD2. This CDR3 is 16 amino acids long. Germline values: CDR1 LGHDT, CDR2 YNNKEL (reference sequence). V gave up 1 base and J gave up 5 bases; unmatched junction bases: 5. As DNA, the CDR3 is TGTGCCAGCAGCCAAGGGCTAGCGGGGGCCCACAATGAGCAGTTCTTC. It yields the protein CASSQGLAGAHNEQFF.

The gene calls are TRBV7-9 and TRBJ1-1; 8 bases map to TRBD1. Germline V gene data show CDR1 as SEHNR and CDR2 as FQNEAQ (reference sequence). The CDR3 loop spans 16 amino acids. Trimming took 4 bases from V and 5 from J; bases not matched to a gene: 12. The CDR3 DNA is TGTGCCAGCAGCTCCACGGCACAGGGGGTGTGGACTGAAGCTTTCTTT. The encoded protein is CASSSTAQGVWTEAFF.

The genes are TRBV24-1 and TRBJ2-5; the match to TRBD1 covers 7 bases. CDR3 length: 15 residues. Trimming cost V 4 bases and J 4 bases; bases outside gene matches: 8. CDR1 and CDR2 (germline): KGHDR, SFDVKD. CDR3 nucleotide sequence: TGTGCCACCAGTGACTCGACAGGGCCCCCAGAGACCCAGTACTTC. It codes for CATSDSTGPPETQYF.